The clone carrying this T cell receptor (beta chain) was observed many times. The data belong to a study of T cells in Graves' hyperthyroidism and ophthalmopathy. The investigators amplified TCR beta CDR3 regions from RNA transcripts. RT-PCR in the first round (using the HTBI primer set) targeted the TCR CDR3. Each CDR3 protein gets one entry after TCRdb re-called the multiplex PCR reads with MiXCR. The sample comprises about 400,000 distinct CDR3 sequences, roughly 14% of which are singletons, and less than 15% rests with the top ten. The V segment lost 4 bases and the J segment 5 bases; nucleotides outside the gene matches: 4. The CDR3 has 13 residues. Germline V lookup: CDR1 SGHAT, CDR2 FQNNGV.

The sequencing sample was made of blood. The V call is TRBV11-2, the J call TRBJ2-7; 8 positions match TRBD1. The receptor's source is a man aged 18 to 29 with Graves' ophthalmopathy. As DNA, the CDR3 is TGTGCCAGCAGCTATGGACAGGGCAACGAGCAGTACTTC. It specifies CASSYGQGNEQYF.